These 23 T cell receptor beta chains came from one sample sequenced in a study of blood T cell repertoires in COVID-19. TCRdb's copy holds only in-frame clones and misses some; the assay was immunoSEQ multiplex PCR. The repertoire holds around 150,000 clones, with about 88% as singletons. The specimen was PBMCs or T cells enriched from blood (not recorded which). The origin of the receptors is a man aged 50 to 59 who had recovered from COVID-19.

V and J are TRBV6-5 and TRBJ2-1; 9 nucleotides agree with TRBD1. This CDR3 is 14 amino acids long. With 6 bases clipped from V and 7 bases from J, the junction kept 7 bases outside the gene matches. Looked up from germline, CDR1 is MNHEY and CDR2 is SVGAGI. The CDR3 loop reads CASSLMDRGNEQFF. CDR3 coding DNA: TGTGCCAGCAGCCTTATGGACAGGGGAAATGAGCAGTTCTTC.

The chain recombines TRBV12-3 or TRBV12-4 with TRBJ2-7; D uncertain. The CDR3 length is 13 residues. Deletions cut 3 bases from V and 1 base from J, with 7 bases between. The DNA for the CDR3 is TGTGCCAGCAGTTTCTTAGTTTCCTACGAGCAGTACTTC. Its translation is CASSFLVSYEQYF.

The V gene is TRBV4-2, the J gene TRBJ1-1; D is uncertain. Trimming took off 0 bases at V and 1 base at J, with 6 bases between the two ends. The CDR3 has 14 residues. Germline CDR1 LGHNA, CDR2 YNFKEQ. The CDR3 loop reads CASSQDAQNTEAFF. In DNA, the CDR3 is TGTGCCAGCAGCCAAGATGCACAGAACACTGAAGCTTTCTTT.

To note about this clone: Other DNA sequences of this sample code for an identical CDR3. The CDR3 bases are TGTGCCATCAGTGACCGGGGGGAGACCCAGTACTTC. It encodes CAISDRGETQYF. The chain is built from TRBV10-3 and TRBJ2-5, with a possible D match to TRBD2 (6 bases). Germline V lookup: CDR1 ENHRY, CDR2 SYGVKD. V was pared by 3 bases and J by 5 bases, with 7 bases between. This CDR3 spans 12 amino acids.

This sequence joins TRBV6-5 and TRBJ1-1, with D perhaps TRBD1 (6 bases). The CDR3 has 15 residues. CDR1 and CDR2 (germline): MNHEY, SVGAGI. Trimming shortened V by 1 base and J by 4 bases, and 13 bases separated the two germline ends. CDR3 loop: CASSYLAGAATEAFF. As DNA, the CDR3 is TGTGCCAGCAGTTACTTAGCAGGGGCGGCCACTGAAGCTTTCTTT.

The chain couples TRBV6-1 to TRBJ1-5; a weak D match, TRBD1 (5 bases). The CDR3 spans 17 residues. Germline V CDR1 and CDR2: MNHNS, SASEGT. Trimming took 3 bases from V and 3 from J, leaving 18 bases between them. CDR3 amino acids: CASSDVIGRGDNQPQHF. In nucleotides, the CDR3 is TGTGCCAGCAGTGACGTGATCGGCCGGGGGGACAATCAGCCCCAGCATTTT.

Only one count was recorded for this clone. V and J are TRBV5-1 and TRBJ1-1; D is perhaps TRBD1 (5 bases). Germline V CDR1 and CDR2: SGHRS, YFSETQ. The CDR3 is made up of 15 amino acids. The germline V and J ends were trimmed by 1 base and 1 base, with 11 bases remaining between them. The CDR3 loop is CASSLRADRNTEAFF. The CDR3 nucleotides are TGCGCCAGCAGCTTGAGAGCTGACAGGAACACTGAAGCTTTCTTT.

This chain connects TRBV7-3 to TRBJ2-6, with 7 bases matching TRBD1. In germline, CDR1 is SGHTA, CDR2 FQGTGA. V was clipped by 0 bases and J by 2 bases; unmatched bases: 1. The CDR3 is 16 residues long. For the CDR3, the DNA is TGTGCCAGCAGCTTAACAGGGGGCGCTGGGGCCAACGTCCTGACTTTC. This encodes CASSLTGGAGANVLTF.

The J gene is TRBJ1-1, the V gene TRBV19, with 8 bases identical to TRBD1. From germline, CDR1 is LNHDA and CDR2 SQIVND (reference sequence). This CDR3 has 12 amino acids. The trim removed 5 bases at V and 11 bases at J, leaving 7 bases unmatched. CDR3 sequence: CASSRTGWAAFF. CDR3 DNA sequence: TGTGCCAGTAGTCGGACAGGGTGGGCTGCTTTCTTT.

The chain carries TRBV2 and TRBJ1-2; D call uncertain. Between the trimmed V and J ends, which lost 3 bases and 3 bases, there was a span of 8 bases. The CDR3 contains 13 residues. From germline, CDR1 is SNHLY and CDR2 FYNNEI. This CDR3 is CASSERWYYGYTF. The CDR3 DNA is TGTGCCAGCAGTGAGAGGTGGTACTATGGCTACACCTTC. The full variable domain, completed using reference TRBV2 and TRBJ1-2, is EPEVTQTPSHQVTQMGQEVILRCVPISNHLYFYWYRQILGQKVEFLVSFYNNEISEKSEIFDDQFSVERPDGSNFTLKIRSTKLEDSAMYFCASSERWYYGYTFGSGTRLTVV.

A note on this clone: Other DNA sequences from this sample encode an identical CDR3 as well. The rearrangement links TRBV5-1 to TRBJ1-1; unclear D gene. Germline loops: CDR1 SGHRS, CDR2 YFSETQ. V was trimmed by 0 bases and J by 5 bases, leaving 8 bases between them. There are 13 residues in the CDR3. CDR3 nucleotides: TGCGCCAGCAGCTTGGCTGGAGTTACTGAAGCTTTCTTT. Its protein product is CASSLAGVTEAFF.

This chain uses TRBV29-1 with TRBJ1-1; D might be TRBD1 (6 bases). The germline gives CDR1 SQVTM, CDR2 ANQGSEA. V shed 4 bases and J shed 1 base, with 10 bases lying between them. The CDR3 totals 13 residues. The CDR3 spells CSVAGQPNTEAFF. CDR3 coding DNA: TGCAGCGTTGCGGGACAACCGAACACTGAAGCTTTCTTT.

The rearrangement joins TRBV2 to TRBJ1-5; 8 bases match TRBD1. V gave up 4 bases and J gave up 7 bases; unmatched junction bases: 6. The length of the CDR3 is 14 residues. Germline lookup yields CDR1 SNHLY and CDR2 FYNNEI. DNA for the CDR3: TGTGCCAGCAGTGTCAGGCGGACAGGGCAGCCCCAGCATTTT. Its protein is CASSVRRTGQPQHF. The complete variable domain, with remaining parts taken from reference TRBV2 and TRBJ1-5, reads EPEVTQTPSHQVTQMGQEVILRCVPISNHLYFYWYRQILGQKVEFLVSFYNNEISEKSEIFDDQFSVERPDGSNFTLKIRSTKLEDSAMYFCASSVRRTGQPQHFGDGTRLSIL.

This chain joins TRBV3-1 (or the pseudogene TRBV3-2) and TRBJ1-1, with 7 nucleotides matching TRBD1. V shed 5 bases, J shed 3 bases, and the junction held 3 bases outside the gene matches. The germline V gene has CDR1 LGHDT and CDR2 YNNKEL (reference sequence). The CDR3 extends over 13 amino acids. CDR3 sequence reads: CASSFTGDTEAFF. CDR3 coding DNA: TGTGCCAGCAGCTTTACAGGGGACACTGAAGCTTTCTTT.

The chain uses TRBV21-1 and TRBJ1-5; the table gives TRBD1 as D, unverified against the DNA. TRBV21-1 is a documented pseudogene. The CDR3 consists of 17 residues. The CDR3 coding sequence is TGTGCCAGCAGCAAAAAGGGGAGGGACAGGGATCTTCAGCCCCAGCATTTT. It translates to CASSKKGRDRDLQPQHF.

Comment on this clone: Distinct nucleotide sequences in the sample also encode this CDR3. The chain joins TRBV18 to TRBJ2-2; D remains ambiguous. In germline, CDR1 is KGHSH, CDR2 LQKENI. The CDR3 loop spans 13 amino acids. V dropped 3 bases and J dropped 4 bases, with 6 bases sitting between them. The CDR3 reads CASSPPSTGELFF. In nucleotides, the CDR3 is TGTGCCAGCTCACCCCCGAGCACCGGGGAGCTGTTTTTT.

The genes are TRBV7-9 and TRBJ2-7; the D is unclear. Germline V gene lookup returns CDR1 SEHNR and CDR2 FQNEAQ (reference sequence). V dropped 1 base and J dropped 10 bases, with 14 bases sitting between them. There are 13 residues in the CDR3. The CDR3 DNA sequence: TGTGCCAGCAGCTTAGGGGCAGTCGCGCCACAGTACTTC. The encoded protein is CASSLGAVAPQYF.

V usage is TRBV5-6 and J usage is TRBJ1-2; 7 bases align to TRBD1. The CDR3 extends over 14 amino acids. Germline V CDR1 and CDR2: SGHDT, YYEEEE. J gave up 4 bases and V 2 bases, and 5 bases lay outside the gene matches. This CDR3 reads CASSLQGFGYGYTF. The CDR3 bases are TGTGCCAGCAGCTTACAGGGGTTTGGCTATGGCTACACCTTC.

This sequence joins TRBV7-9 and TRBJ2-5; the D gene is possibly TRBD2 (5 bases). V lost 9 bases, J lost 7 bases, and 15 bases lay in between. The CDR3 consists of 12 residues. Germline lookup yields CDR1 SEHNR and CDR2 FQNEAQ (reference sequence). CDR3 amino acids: CASRKEDLTQYF. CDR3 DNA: TGTGCCAGTCGCAAGGAGGACTTGACCCAGTACTTC.

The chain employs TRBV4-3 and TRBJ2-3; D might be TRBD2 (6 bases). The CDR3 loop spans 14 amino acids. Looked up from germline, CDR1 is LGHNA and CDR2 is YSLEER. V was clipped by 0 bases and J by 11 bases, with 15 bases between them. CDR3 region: CASSQEFGDSEQYF. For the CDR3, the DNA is TGCGCCAGCAGCCAAGAATTTGGGGACTCGGAGCAGTATTTT.

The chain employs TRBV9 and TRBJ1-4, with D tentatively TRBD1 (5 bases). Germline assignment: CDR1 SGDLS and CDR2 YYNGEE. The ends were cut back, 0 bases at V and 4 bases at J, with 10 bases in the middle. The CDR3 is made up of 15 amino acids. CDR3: CASSVGTINNEKLFF. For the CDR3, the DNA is TGTGCCAGCAGCGTAGGGACAATTAATAATGAAAAACTGTTTTTT. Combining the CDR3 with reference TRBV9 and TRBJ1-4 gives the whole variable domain DSGVTQTPKHLITATGQRVTLRCSPRSGDLSVYWYQQSLDQGLQFLIQYYNGEERAKGNILERFSAQQFPDLHSELNLSSLELGDSALYFCASSVGTINNEKLFFGSGTQLSVL.

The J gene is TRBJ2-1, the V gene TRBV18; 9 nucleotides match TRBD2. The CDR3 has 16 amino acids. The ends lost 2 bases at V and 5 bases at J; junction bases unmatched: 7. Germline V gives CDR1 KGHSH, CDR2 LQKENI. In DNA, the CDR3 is TGTGCCAGCTCACCAAATAGTCTAGCGGGGAACAATGAGCAGTTCTTC. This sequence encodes CASSPNSLAGNNEQFF. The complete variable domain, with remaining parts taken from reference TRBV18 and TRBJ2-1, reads NAGVMQNPRHLVRRRGQEARLRCSPMKGHSHVYWYRQLPEEGLKFMVYLQKENIIDESGMPKERFSAEFPKEGPSILRIQQVVRGDSAAYFCASSPNSLAGNNEQFFGPGTRLTVL.

The chain's CDR3 is CASSAWTGTTGELFF. The CDR3 region has the DNA TGTGCCAGCAGCGCTTGGACAGGGACCACCGGGGAGCTGTTTTTT. The chain carries TRBV9 and TRBJ2-2; 8 bases align to TRBD1. Germline-derived CDR1 and CDR2 are SGDLS and YYNGEE. The CDR3 has 15 residues. With 3 bases clipped from V and 4 bases from J, the junction kept 5 bases outside the gene matches.